This TCR beta chain was recovered during a study of T cell repertoires in cytomegalovirus infection. TCRdb passed the reads through MiXCR, listing each CDR3 protein once. The table includes some 600,000 distinct CDR3 sequences, 20% to 25% detected once. The CDR3 has 14 residues. The germline CDR1 and CDR2 sequences are MNHEY and SVGEGT. This clonotype was obtained from a human donor in good health (CMV status not recorded). Some clones in this sample may be carry-over from other donors' samples. This chain joins TRBV6-2 or TRBV6-3 and TRBJ2-7; perhaps TRBD1 as D (6 bases). Specimen: CD8+ T cells from PBMCs. For the CDR3, the DNA is TGTCCCAGCAGTTACCGGGACATCCTTTGGGAGCAGTACGTC. Encoded protein: CPSSYRDILWEQYV.